This record covers a single T cell receptor (beta chain). What it recognizes is unknown. TCR beta sequencing covered blood CD8+ and CD4+ T cells. The control participants were healthy donors, and these controls were matched with respect to both age and sex. Negative isolation was used for CD8+ and CD4+ T cells, and FACS enrichment was applied to TEMRA cells. Reverse transcription used about 0.45 to 1 ug RNA and random hexamers. Each CDR3 protein gets one entry after TCRdb re-called the immunoSEQ multiplex PCR reads with MiXCR. This table has 130,000 to 150,000 distinct CDR3 sequences, approximately 94% appearing once. This specimen belongs to a study of CD8 T cells in Susac syndrome. Study-wide results and limits: TCR sequencing and HLA analysis covered a relatively small number of individuals.

V was cut by 1 base and J by 1 base, with 8 bases left in between. The CDR3 sequence is 14 residues long. Germline V lookup: CDR1 SGHRS, CDR2 YFSETQ. This chain connects TRBV5-1 to TRBJ1-1; perhaps TRBD1 as D (5 bases). This TCR was recovered from a human donor in good health. Sequencing used CD4+ T cells from PBMCs. CDR3 residues: CASSLTGTNTEAFF. In nucleotides, the CDR3 is TGCGCCAGCAGCTTGACGGGGACGAACACTGAAGCTTTCTTT.